This T cell receptor beta chain came from a study of OX40 agonist ivuxolimab in advanced cancers. Study-level information: In this trial design, patients received ivuxolimab intravenously at 0.01 to 10 mg/kg every 2 weeks. Aged roughly 23 to 85 with a mean of approximately 57 years, they were 82.7% male. Study findings and constraints: Doses of 0.1 to 3.0 mg/kg were accompanied by clonal expansion of CD4+ and CD8+ blood T cells by week 6.

The protocol was immunoSEQ multiplex PCR, while the TCRdb copy is restricted to in-frame clones and leaves out a portion. This sample has 72,000 or so clones, with 80% found just once. There are 13 residues in the CDR3. With 4 bases removed from V and 2 bases from J, the gap between germline ends came to 7 bases. From germline, CDR1 is WNHNN and CDR2 SYGVQD (reference sequence). Remarks on this clone: The antigen is unknown.

J is TRBJ2-3 and V is TRBV10-1; a possible D gene is TRBD2 (5 bases). Sequencing used CD4+ or CD8+ T cells sorted from blood, obtained in a trial of the OX40 agonist ivuxolimab. The receptor's source is an adult with an advanced solid tumor such as melanoma, head and neck, liver or kidney cancer. The CDR3 sequence is CASSGGVTDTQYF. DNA of the CDR3: TGCGCCAGCAGTGGGGGAGTCACAGATACGCAGTATTTT.